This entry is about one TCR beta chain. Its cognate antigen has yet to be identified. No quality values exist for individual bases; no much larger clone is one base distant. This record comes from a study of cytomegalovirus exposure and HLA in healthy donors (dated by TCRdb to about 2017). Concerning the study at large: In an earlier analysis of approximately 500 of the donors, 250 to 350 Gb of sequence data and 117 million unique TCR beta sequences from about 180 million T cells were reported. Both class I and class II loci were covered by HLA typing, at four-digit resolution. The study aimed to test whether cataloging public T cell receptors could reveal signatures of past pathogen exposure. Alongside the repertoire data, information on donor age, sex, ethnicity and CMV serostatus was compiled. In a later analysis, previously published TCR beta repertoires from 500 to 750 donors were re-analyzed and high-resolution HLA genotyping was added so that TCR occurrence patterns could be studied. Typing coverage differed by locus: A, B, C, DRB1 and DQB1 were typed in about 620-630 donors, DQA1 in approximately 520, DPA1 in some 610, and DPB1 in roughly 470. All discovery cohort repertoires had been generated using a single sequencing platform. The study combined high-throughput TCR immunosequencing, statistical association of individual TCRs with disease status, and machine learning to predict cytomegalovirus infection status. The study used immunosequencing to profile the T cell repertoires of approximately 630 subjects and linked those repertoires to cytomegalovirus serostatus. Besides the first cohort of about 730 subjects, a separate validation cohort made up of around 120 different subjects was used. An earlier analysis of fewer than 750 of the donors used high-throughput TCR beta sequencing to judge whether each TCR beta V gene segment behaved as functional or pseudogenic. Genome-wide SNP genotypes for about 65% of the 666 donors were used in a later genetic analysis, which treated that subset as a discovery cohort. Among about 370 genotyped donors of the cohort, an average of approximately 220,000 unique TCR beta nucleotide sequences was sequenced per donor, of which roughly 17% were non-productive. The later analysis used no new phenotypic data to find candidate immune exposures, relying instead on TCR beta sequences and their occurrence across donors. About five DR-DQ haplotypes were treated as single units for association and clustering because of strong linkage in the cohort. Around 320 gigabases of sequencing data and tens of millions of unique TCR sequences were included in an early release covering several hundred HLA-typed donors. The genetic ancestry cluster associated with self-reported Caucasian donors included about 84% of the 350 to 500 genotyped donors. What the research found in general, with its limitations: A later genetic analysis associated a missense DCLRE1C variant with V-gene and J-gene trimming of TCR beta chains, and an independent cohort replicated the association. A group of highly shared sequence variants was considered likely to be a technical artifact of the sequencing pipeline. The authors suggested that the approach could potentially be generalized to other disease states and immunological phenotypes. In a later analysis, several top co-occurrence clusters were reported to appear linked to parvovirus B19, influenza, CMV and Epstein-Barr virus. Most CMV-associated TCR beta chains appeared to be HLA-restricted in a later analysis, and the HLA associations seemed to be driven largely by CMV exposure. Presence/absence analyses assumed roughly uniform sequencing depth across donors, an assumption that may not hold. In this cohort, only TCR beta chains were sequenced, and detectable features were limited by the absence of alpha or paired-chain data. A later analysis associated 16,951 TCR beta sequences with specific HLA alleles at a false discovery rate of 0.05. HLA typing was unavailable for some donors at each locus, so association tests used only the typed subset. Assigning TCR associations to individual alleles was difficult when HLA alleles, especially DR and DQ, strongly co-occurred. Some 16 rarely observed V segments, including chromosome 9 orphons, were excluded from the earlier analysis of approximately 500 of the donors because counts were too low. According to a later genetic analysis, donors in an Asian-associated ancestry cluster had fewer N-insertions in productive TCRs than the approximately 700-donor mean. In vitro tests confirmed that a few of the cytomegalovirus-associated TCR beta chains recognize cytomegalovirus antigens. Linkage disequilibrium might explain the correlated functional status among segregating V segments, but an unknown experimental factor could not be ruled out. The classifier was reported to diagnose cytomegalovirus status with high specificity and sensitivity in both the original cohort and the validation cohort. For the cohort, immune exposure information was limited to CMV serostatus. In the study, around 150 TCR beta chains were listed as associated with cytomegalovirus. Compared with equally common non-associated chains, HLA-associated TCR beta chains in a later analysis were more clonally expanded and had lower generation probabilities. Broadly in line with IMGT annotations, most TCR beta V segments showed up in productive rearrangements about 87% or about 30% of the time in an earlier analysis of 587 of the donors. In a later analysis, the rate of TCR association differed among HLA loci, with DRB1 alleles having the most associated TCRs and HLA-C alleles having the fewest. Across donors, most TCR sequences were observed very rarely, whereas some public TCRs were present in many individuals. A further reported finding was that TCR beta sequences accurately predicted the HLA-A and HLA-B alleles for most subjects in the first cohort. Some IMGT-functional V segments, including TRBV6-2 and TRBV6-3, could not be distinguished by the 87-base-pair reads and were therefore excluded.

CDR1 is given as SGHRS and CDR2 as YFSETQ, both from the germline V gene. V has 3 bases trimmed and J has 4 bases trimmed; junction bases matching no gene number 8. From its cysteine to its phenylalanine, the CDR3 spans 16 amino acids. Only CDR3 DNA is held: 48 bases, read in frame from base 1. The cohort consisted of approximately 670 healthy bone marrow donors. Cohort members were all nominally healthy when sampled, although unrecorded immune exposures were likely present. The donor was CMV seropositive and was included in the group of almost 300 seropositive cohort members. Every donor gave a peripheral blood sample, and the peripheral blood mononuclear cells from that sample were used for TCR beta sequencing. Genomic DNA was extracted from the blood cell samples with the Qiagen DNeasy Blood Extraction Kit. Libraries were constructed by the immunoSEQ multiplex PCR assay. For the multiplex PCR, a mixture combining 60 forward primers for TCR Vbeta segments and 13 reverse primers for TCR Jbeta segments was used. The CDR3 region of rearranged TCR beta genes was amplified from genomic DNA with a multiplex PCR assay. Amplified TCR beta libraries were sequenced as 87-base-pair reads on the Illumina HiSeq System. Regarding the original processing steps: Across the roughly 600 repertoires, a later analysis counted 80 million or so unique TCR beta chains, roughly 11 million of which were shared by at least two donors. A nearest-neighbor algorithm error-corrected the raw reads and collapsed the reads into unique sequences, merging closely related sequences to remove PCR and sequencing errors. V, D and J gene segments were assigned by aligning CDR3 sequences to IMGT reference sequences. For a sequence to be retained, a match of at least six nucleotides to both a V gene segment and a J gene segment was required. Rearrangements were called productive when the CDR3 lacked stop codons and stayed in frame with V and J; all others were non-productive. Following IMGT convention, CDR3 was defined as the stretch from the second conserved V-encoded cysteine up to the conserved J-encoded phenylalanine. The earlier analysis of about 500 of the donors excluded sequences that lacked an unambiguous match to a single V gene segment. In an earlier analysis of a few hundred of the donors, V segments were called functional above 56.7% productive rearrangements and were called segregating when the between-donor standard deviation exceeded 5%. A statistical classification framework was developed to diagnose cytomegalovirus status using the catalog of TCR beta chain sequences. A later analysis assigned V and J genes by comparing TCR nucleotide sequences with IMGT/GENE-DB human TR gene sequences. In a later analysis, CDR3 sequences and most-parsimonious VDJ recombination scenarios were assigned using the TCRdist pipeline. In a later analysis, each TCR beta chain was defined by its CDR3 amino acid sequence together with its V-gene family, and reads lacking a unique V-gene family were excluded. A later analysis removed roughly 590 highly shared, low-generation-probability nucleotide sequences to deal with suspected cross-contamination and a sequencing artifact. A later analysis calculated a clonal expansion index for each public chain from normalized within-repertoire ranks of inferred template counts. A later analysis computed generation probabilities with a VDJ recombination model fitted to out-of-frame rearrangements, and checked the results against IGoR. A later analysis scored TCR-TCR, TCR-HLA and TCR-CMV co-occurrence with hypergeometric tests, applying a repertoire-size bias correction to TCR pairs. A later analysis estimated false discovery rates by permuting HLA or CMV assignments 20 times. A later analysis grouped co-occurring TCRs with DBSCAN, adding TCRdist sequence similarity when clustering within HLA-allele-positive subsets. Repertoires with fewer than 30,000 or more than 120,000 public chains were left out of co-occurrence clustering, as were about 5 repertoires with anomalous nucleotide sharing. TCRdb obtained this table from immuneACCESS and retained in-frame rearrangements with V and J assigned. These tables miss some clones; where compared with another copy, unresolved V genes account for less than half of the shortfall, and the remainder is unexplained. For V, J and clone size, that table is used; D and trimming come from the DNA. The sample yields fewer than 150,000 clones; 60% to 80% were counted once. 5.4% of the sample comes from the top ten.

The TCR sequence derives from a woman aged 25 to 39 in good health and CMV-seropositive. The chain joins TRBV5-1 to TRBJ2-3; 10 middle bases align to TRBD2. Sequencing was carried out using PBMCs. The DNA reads TGCGCCAGCAGCTCCCAACTAGCGGGGTCGGCAGATACGCAGTATTTT. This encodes CASSSQLAGSADTQYF.